The 18 T cell receptor beta chains below all came from one sample that was sequenced in a study of metastatic and nonmetastatic thyroid tumors. All patients were treatment-naive before thyroid surgery. With MiXCR, TCRdb reprocessed the PCR reads. The table has approximately 13,000 clones, 20% to 25% seen once; the top ten hold roughly 3.9%. The sequenced sample consisted of blood. These receptor sequences come from a female donor with papillary thyroid cancer or a benign thyroid nodule (not recorded which). Some clones in this sample may be carry-over from other donors' samples.

Concerning this clone itself: Compared with germline, one end of the junction differs, possibly owing to a read error. CDR3 sequence (DNA): TGTGGGACTGGGGACGGTAACACCGGTGAGCTGTTTTTT. Translating it yields CGTGDGNTGELFF. The rearrangement joins TRBV28 to TRBJ2-2; tentatively, D is TRBD1 or TRBD2 (5 bases each). The CDR3 sequence is 13 residues long. Germline assignment: CDR1 MDHEN and CDR2 SYDVKM.

This clone was counted ten times or more. J is TRBJ2-2 and V is TRBV20-1; TRBD2 might be the D (7 bases). The ends were cut back, 6 bases at V and 5 bases at J, with 22 bases in the middle. The CDR3 runs to 16 residues. Germline V lookup: CDR1 DFQATT, CDR2 SNEGSKA (reference sequence). Written as DNA, the CDR3 is TGCAGTGCCCCGCCGGGCGGGGGCCCGAGGACCGGGGAGCTGTTTTTT. Its protein is CSAPPGGGPRTGELFF.

In its sample, this clone was seen many times. The rearrangement uses TRBV7-8 and TRBJ2-4, with a weak D call TRBD2 (6 bases). The ends were cut back, 8 bases at V and 6 bases at J, with 20 bases in the middle. The CDR3 is 15 amino acids. CDR1 and CDR2 (germline): SGHVS, FQNEAQ. The CDR3 protein is CASSGETAGPNIQYF. The DNA for the CDR3 is TGTGCCAGCTCGGGGGAAACGGCAGGGCCAAACATTCAGTACTTC.

This clone was found many times. V is TRBV19 and J is TRBJ2-7; 7 bases line up with TRBD1. The CDR3 covers 12 residues. V was clipped by 6 bases and J by 3 bases; unmatched bases: 2. Germline CDR1 LNHDA, CDR2 SQIVND (reference sequence). The DNA for the CDR3 is TGTGCCAGTAGAGGGGACAGCTACGAGCAGTACTTC. As protein: CASRGDSYEQYF.

The chain employs TRBV20-1 and TRBJ1-4, with TRBD1 identical over 7 bases. CDR3 length: 18 amino acids. In germline, CDR1 is DFQATT, CDR2 SNEGSKA (reference sequence). V shed 0 bases and J 6 bases; nucleotides not matched to a gene: 16. CDR3 protein: CSARDTRGQSIRHEKLFF. As DNA, the CDR3 is TGCAGTGCTAGAGATACGAGGGGACAGTCGATCCGTCATGAAAAACTGTTTTTT.

This clone was seen ten or more times. CDR3 protein: CASSQSANSYEQYF. CDR3 sequence (DNA): TGCGCCAGCAGCCAGTCGGCAAACTCCTACGAGCAGTACTTC. V is TRBV4-1 and J is TRBJ2-7; D is ambiguous. Between the trimmed V and J ends, which lost 3 bases and 0 bases, there was a span of 9 bases. Per the germline V gene, CDR1 is MGHRA and CDR2 is YSYEKL. The CDR3 loop spans 14 amino acids.

Judged by abundance, this clone is medium-sized. V usage is TRBV7-8 and J usage is TRBJ1-2, with D maybe TRBD1 (6 bases). Germline lookup yields CDR1 SGHVS and CDR2 FQNEAQ. V dropped 3 bases and J dropped 0 bases, with 14 bases sitting between them. The CDR3 sequence is 16 residues long. Here the CDR3 reads CASSFQGSGANYGYTF. CDR3 DNA sequence: TGTGCCAGCAGCTTCCAGGGGAGTGGGGCTAACTATGGCTACACCTTC.

V gene TRBV3-1 combines with J gene TRBJ2-1; 8 positions match TRBD2. The CDR3 contains 16 residues. The germline V gene encodes CDR1 LGHDT and CDR2 YNNKEL (reference sequence). The junction had 9 bases not matched to a gene; V was cut back by 2 bases and J by 6 bases. CDR3 DNA sequence: TGTGCCAGCAGCCAACAGGCAGCGGGAGTTAGCAATGAGCAGTTCTTC. This encodes CASSQQAAGVSNEQFF.

V usage is TRBV14 and J usage is TRBJ2-7; 11 bases map to TRBD2. The CDR3 loop spans 15 amino acids. Germline CDR1 is SGHDN and CDR2 is FVKESK. Unmatched junction bases numbered 5, after V lost 3 bases and J lost 4 bases. The CDR3 reads CASSQQLAGVYEQYF. The CDR3, as DNA: TGTGCCAGCAGCCAGCAACTAGCGGGGGTTTACGAGCAGTACTTC.

By share of the sample, this clone is medium-sized. This chain uses TRBV20-1 with TRBJ2-7, with D perhaps matching TRBD1 (5 bases). V shed 0 bases and J shed 5 bases, with 14 bases lying between them. Germline loops: CDR1 DFQATT, CDR2 SNEGSKA (reference sequence). CDR3 length: 14 amino acids. The CDR3 DNA reads as TGCAGTGCTAGAGAGACATACCAGGGCCACGAGCAGTACTTC. Translating it yields CSARETYQGHEQYF.

V usage is TRBV6-1 and J usage is TRBJ2-7; D uncertain. The CDR3 loop spans 13 amino acids. From germline, CDR1 is MNHNS and CDR2 SASEGT. Trimming removed 7 bases from V and 0 bases from J, with 10 bases in between. The CDR3 loop is CASNAVYSYEQYF. CDR3 bases: TGTGCCAGCAATGCAGTGTACTCCTACGAGCAGTACTTC.

This clone was detected many times. The CDR3 loop is CASSFAGTSTDTQYF. Here the CDR3 DNA reads TGTGCCAGCAGCTTTGCCGGGACTAGCACAGATACGCAGTATTTT. This chain joins TRBV9 and TRBJ2-3; D is possibly TRBD2 (6 bases). Germline assignment: CDR1 SGDLS and CDR2 YYNGEE. V lost 4 bases and J 0 bases, leaving 12 bases between the germline ends. The CDR3 has 15 residues.

The chain employs TRBV5-1 and TRBJ2-3; no firm D call. Trimming stripped 0 bases from V and 2 bases from J, with 7 bases between. Per germline, CDR1 SGHRS and CDR2 YFSETQ. The CDR3 loop spans 14 amino acids. CDR3: CASSLGLSTDTQYF. CDR3 bases: TGCGCCAGCAGCTTGGGACTTTCCACAGATACGCAGTATTTT. Drawing the rest from reference TRBV5-1 and TRBJ2-3, the complete variable domain is KAGVTQTPRYLIKTRGQQVTLSCSPISGHRSVSWYQQTPGQGLQFLFEYFSETQRNKGNFPGRFSGRQFSNSRSEMNVSTLELGDSALYLCASSLGLSTDTQYFGPGTRLTVL.

About this clone itself: The conserved final phenylalanine or tryptophan is absent from the CDR3, which likely points to a read error. V gene TRBV7-9 combines with J gene TRBJ2-7, with no clear D. The CDR3 spans 12 residues. Germline loops: CDR1 SEHNR, CDR2 FQNEAQ (reference sequence). V gave up 8 bases and J gave up 1 base, with 9 bases separating them. CDR3 bases: TGTGCCAGCCGTAGGCATTCCTACGAGCAGTACCTC. It encodes CASRRHSYEQYL.

This clone rates as medium-sized. The chain uses TRBV28 and TRBJ1-3; D possibly corresponds to TRBD1 (5 bases). In germline, CDR1 is MDHEN, CDR2 SYDVKM. The CDR3 runs to 14 residues. The ends were cut back, 4 bases at V and 1 base at J, with 8 bases in the middle. CDR3 DNA sequence: TGTGCCAGCAGTTCACCAGGGTCTGGAAACACCATATATTTT. This sequence encodes CASSSPGSGNTIYF.

Many counts were recorded for this clone. The V and J genes are TRBV3-1 and TRBJ1-5; TRBD1 agrees at 10 bases. Germline V CDR1 and CDR2: LGHDT, YNNKEL (reference sequence). J was trimmed by 6 bases and V by 4 bases; bases with no gene match: 6. This CDR3 contains 15 residues. CDR3 residues: CASSRGQGSVQPQHF. CDR3 sequence (DNA): TGTGCCAGCAGCCGGGGACAGGGGTCCGTTCAGCCCCAGCATTTT.

This clone is judged medium-sized (0.01 to 0.1%). The chain uses TRBV6-1 and TRBJ2-1; the D gene is possibly TRBD2 (5 bases). Deletions cut 4 bases from V and 0 bases from J, with 16 bases between. CDR1 MNHNS and CDR2 SASEGT come from the germline V gene. This CDR3 has 17 residues. CDR3 nucleotide sequence: TGTGCCAGCAGTGGGCTGAGGAGCGGCCGCTCCTACAATGAGCAGTTCTTC. Its protein product is CASSGLRSGRSYNEQFF.

The rearrangement joins TRBV9 to TRBJ1-1; D remains ambiguous. Trimming cost V 7 bases and J 0 bases, with 10 bases left between them. The CDR3 spans 13 residues. Germline CDR1 and CDR2: SGDLS and YYNGEE. The CDR3, as DNA: TGTGCCAGCTGCGGATGTATGAACACTGAAGCTTTCTTT. Residues: CASCGCMNTEAFF. Complete variable domain (other parts from reference TRBV9 and TRBJ1-1): DSGVTQTPKHLITATGQRVTLRCSPRSGDLSVYWYQQSLDQGLQFLIQYYNGEERAKGNILERFSAQQFPDLHSELNLSSLELGDSALYFCASCGCMNTEAFFGQGTRLTVV.